Sequencing of this T cell receptor (beta chain) was carried out in a study of T cells in Graves' hyperthyroidism and ophthalmopathy (dated by TCRdb to the late 2010s). Looking at the study overall: Peripheral blood samples were taken at initial diagnosis, before any treatment was given. To identify distinguishing TCR V-J signatures, a discovery cohort of roughly 100 patients was used, comprising some 45 with Graves' ophthalmopathy and around 57 with stable Graves' hyperthyroidism. Prospective prediction of ophthalmopathy was tested in an independent validation cohort of approximately 19 hyperthyroidism patients and 17 patients who later progressed to ophthalmopathy. For training and testing, the 100 or so patients in the discovery cohort were randomly divided in a 7:3 ratio. The study also compared thyroid tissue and blood T-cell repertoires from about 6 Graves' hyperthyroidism patients. Once sampling was done, hyperthyroidism patients were given methimazole at a starting dose of 30 mg daily, whereas ophthalmopathy patients were given high-dose intravenous methylprednisolone. The paper describes TCR Vbeta CDR3 sequencing of some 130 peripheral blood samples, made up of approximately 40 ophthalmopathy patients, more than 70 hyperthyroidism patients and about 17 progressor patients.

Amplification of TCR beta CDR3 regions was carried out from RNA transcripts. A first-round RT-PCR of the TCR CDR3 used the HTBI primer set with the Qiagen OneStep RT-PCR kit. Libraries were constructed in a second round of multiplex PCR, after which size selection and purification were performed. Sequencing of the libraries was done on an Illumina HiSeq2000 using paired-end 100 bp reads. The authors' analysis ran thus. SOAPnuke was used to process the raw data, throwing out any read that contained adapters or uncalled bases, had a mean Phred below 15, or lacked an exact constant-primer or identifier match. COPE v1.2.5 was used to merge high-quality paired reads, and clonotypes were defined as unique nucleotide sequences. MiTCR v1.1 was used to align the clonotypes against IMGT TRBV, TRBD and TRBJ reference segments. Only V-J combinations with frequency above 0.0001, covering 99% to 99.2% of repertoires, were analysed. A TCS score was defined as the ratio between F50 (clonal expansion) and ExV (chaos), using BLOSUM62-based TCRdist between CDR3 peptides within each V-J. Welch's t-statistics and random forest reduced 450 to 600 V-J features to some 14, which were used in a naive Bayes classifier (R e1071). The similarity between thyroid and blood repertoires was quantified using the Morisita-Horn index. Using fastp trimming at Q25 and MiXCR clonotype assembly, TCRdb reanalyzed the public sequencing data and kept in-frame beta chains. Every entry covers one CDR3 protein and lists the most common genes and DNA from its rows. The V and J calls follow TCRdb's processing rather than the paper's. Present in this sample are more than 500,000 distinct CDR3 sequences, roughly 14% of which were seen just once. The top ten clonotypes cover around 4% of the sample.

Ophthalmopathy patients had moderately to severely active disease, Clinical Activity Score of at least 3, NOSPECS grade of at least 4, and duration under 3 months. Any patient with an uncontrolled infection, another autoimmune disease, pregnancy or lactation was excluded. Diagnoses were established on the basis of clinical symptoms, serum thyroxine and TRAb, thyroid ultrasound, and orbital computed tomography. PBMCs were isolated from around 10 ml of fresh peripheral blood by Ficoll-Paque density gradient centrifugation. Trizol reagent was used to extract total RNA, and RNA quality was then checked on an Agilent 2100 Bioanalyzer. Trimming costs V 3 bases and J 2 bases, and their ends lie 17 bases apart. Including the terminal cysteine and phenylalanine, the CDR3 comprises 17 residues. Left in the record is the CDR3 DNA by itself, 51 bases read in frame from the first base. Looking up the germline V gene (reference sequence) yields CDR1 LNHDA and CDR2 SQIVND.

This clonotype was picked up many times. The antigen this receptor binds is unknown. Within one base of it there is no much larger clone, and no base qualities were kept. The research as a whole found: No statistical method was used to fix the sample size in advance, and group allocation was not hidden from the investigators. A 13 V-J signature model separated ophthalmopathy from stable hyperthyroidism, with 87.88% sensitivity and roughly 81% specificity in cross-validation and 80%/75% in testing. In validation, the model predicted progression to ophthalmopathy with approximately 70% sensitivity and roughly 72% specificity, a median of about 6.7 months before onset. Most expanded thyroid clonotypes (frequency above 0.001) were also found in blood, which suggests that blood repertoires may mirror thyroid immune responses.

The chain employs TRBV19 and TRBJ1-5; the D gene is unclear. This sequence originates from a woman between 35 and 50 years old with Graves' ophthalmopathy. The sequenced sample consisted of blood. The DNA sequence follows: TGTGCCAGTAGTATTACCGGGAGGGAATGGGGCAATCAGCCCCAGCATTTT. Protein translation: CASSITGREWGNQPQHF.